A selection of T cell receptor beta chains follows, all from one sample in a study of glioma-infiltrating T cells after dendritic cell vaccination. Profiled with immunoSEQ multiplex PCR; TCRdb holds only in-frame clones, not every one. Here the sample spans fewer than 75,000 clones, approximately 81% being singletons. The sequencing here drew on blood, taken after dendritic cell vaccination. These receptors originate from a human donor with glioblastoma. The CDR3 runs from the conserved cysteine through the conserved F or W. The order of the fields is J gene, V gene, CDR3 protein.

TRBJ1-2 | TRBV28 | CASLPGVHYGYTF
TRBJ1-2 | TRBV6-5 | CASSYSVSNYGYTF
TRBJ1-1 | TRBV5-4 | CASSPPWRGGNTEAFF
TRBJ2-4 | TRBV28 | CASSLPTSGGTNIQYF
TRBJ2-1 | TRBV27 | CASRPVDTYNEQFF
TRBJ2-2 | TRBV28 | CASSSGGFGGQGNTGELFF
TRBJ1-2 | TRBV5-6 | CASSISVWTGTPANYGYTF
TRBJ2-1 | TRBV7-6 | CASSLDRVNEQFF
TRBJ1-1 | TRBV2 | CASRGQAYTEAFF
TRBJ1-6 | TRBV28 | CAITRTGVGNSPLHF
TRBJ2-3 | TRBV7-2 | CASSLAGRGLADTQYF
TRBJ2-7 | TRBV11-2 | CASSLPGGHEQYF
TRBJ1-1 | TRBV28 | CASSSLGEGTEAFF
TRBJ2-7 | TRBV5-1 | CASSLVGTGVLSYEQYF
TRBJ2-7 | TRBV19 | CASSMTGAYEQYF
TRBJ2-1 | TRBV7-2 | CASTPGRGGFRNEQFF
TRBJ2-3 | TRBV28 | CASRGGTDTQYF
TRBJ1-1 | TRBV5-8 | CASSLVQDTEAFF
TRBJ1-6 | TRBV18 | CASSYWRPESSYNSPLHF
TRBJ2-2 | TRBV19 | CASSIGGGTYTGELFF
TRBJ2-3 | TRBV13 | CASSLGTLSPDTQYF
TRBJ1-6 | TRBV7-8 | CASSNPLLESSYNSPLHF
TRBJ1-2 | TRBV6-5 | CASNRGESYGYTF
TRBJ2-2 | TRBV4-3 | CASSQGDRGNTGELFF
TRBJ2-2 | TRBV19 | CASSQGAGTGELFF
TRBJ2-1 | TRBV12-5 | CASGLVTIEQFF
TRBJ1-2 | TRBV19 | CASSTRTGANYGYTF
TRBJ2-7 | TRBV5-5 | CASSPPGVSSYEQYF
TRBJ1-1 | TRBV25-1 | CASSDSLSRATGTEAFF
TRBJ2-2 | TRBV10-3 | CAISPTGNTGELFF
TRBJ2-2 | TRBV9 | CASSVAYRATGELFF
TRBJ2-6 | TRBV19 | CASNRGSGANVLTF
TRBJ1-1 | TRBV5-4 | CASSGRNTEAFF
TRBJ2-5 | TRBV5-5 | CASSVPGTSPAETQYF
TRBJ2-2 | TRBV6-5 | CASTQAGTGELFF
TRBJ2-7 | TRBV19 | CASSGRDRGPYEQYF
TRBJ2-5 | TRBV18 | CASSPPAKTQYF
TRBJ1-5 | TRBV7-2 | CASSVRGDQPQHF
TRBJ2-2 | TRBV30 | CAERGTGNTGELFF
TRBJ1-5 | TRBV27 | CASSFVLADNQPQHF
TRBJ1-4 | TRBV5-1 | CASSLNWGGEKLFF
TRBJ2-7 | TRBV9 | CASSPGLSSYEQYF
TRBJ1-2 | TRBV4-2 | CASSQEPGQPIYGYTF
TRBJ2-7 | TRBV21-1 | CASTQIGSYEQYF
TRBJ2-7 | TRBV5-1 | CASSPATSGGAGEQYF